A selection of T cell receptor beta chains follows, all from one sample in a study of T-cell memory formation after mild COVID-19. MiXCR, run by TCRdb on the 5' RACE reads, gives a single entry per CDR3 protein. The table records about 130,000 distinct CDR3 sequences, about 5.9% of them present only once. Sequenced input: PBMCs or a T cell subset sorted from them (not recorded which). The receptors shown here come from an adult woman who had mild COVID-19 (a few samples of this study predate the infection). Cell type and time point are not known. The CDR3 runs from the conserved cysteine through the conserved F or W. A D gene is named only where the DNA matches it firmly. Expanded clones get a size class; other rows say once, few or many, or leave the size out.

>NA|TRBV10-3|TRBJ1-5|few
TGTGCCATCAGTGAGGGTAGTAGCAATCAGCCCCAGCATTTT
CAISEGSSNQPQHF
>TRBD2|TRBV3-1|TRBJ2-1|many
TGTGCCAGCAGCCAAAGCGGGGGGGCCAGGAATGAGCAGTTCTTC
CASSQSGGARNEQFF
>NA|TRBV29-1|TRBJ2-3|many
TGCAGCGTTGGAGGGCGGGGGCTTACAGATACGCAGTATTTT
CSVGGRGLTDTQYF
>NA|TRBV12-3/TRBV12-4|TRBJ2-7|few
TGTGCCAGCAGCCTGAGACGTTACGAGCAGTACTTC
CASSLRRYEQYF
>NA|TRBV18|TRBJ1-2|NA
TGTGCCAGCTCACCAGATAACTATGGCTACACCTTC
CASSPDNYGYTF
>TRBD2|TRBV30|TRBJ2-7|NA
TGTGCCTGGGAACCTAGCGGGAGGCCTTACGAGCAGTACTTC
CAWEPSGRPYEQYF
>TRBD1|TRBV12-3/TRBV12-4|TRBJ1-5|few
TGTGCCAGCAGTATGACAGGGCTCAATCAGCCCCAGCATTTT
CASSMTGLNQPQHF
>NA|TRBV2|TRBJ1-1|many
TGTGCCAGCAGTGAAGCGCTTCCGACATCCGCCTCTAACACTGAAGCTTTCTTT
CASSEALPTSASNTEAFF
>TRBD1|TRBV6-5|TRBJ1-1|few
TGTGCCAGCAGTTCGGGACAGGGGACTGAAGCTTTCTTT
CASSSGQGTEAFF
>TRBD1|TRBV9|TRBJ2-1|many
TGTGCCAGCACTCTTACGGGACAGGGGTACGATGAGCAGTTCTTC
CASTLTGQGYDEQFF
>NA|TRBV9|TRBJ2-1|many
TGTGCCAGCAGCGTAGCGGAATACAATGAGCAGTTCTTC
CASSVAEYNEQFF
>NA|TRBV7-2|TRBJ2-4|NA
TGTGCCAGCAGCTTAGGCGCAGGAGGAGGGGATCGCAACATTCAGTACTTC
CASSLGAGGGDRNIQYF
>NA|TRBV12-3/TRBV12-4|TRBJ2-1|many
TGTGCCAGCAGTTTATGGGGGAAGGGGAATGAGCAGTTCTTC
CASSLWGKGNEQFF
>TRBD1|TRBV4-3|TRBJ1-4|NA
TGCGCCAGCAGCCAAGTCGGGACAGGGGGGCGAAAACTGTTTTTT
CASSQVGTGGRKLFF
>NA|TRBV15|TRBJ1-1|NA
TGTGCCACCAGCCCGCATTTACAGGGAACGACTGAAGCTTTCTTT
CATSPHLQGTTEAFF
>NA|TRBV20-1|TRBJ2-7|few
TGCAGTGCTCAAAAGACCGGCTCCTACGAGCAGTACTTC
CSAQKTGSYEQYF
>NA|TRBV7-2|TRBJ1-5|few
TGTGCCAGCAGCTTACATGACAGAAATCAGCCCCAGCATTTT
CASSLHDRNQPQHF
>NA|TRBV3-1|TRBJ1-2|NA
TGTGCCAGCAGCCTAGGGGATTCCGGAATATTGTACCATGGCTACACCTTC
CASSLGDSGILYHGYTF
>NA|TRBV20-1|TRBJ1-6|few
TGCAGTGCCCTCCCGGGACAAAGGAATTCACCCCTCCACTTT
CSALPGQRNSPLHF
>TRBD2|TRBV7-2|TRBJ2-3|many
TGTGCCAGCAGCCAACGGGACTATCACACAGATACGCAGTATTTT
CASSQRDYHTDTQYF
>TRBD2|TRBV12-3/TRBV12-4|TRBJ2-3|NA
TGTGCCAGCACGACTAGCGGGAGCACGTATACGCAGTATTTT
CASTTSGSTYTQYF
>NA|TRBV25-1|TRBJ1-1|NA
TGTGCCAGTCGGGACACCATGAACACTGAAGCTTTCTTT
CASRDTMNTEAFF